The next 5 T cell receptor beta chains were all read from a single sample in a study of early T cells in non-severe SARS-CoV-2 infection. MiXCR, applied by TCRdb to the 5' RACE reads, yields one record per CDR3 protein. The sample holds 30,000 to 45,000 distinct CDR3 sequences; 3.5% to 5% are singletons and the top ten take about 5.5%. Material: whole blood. These receptors all stem from an adult who was a healthcare worker with PCR-confirmed SARS-CoV-2 infection or an uninfected control (not recorded which).

This clonotype came up many times. The CDR3 bases are TGTGCCAGTAGTCGTGGAGGGGCGGACACCGGGGAGCTGTTTTTT. Its translation is CASSRGGADTGELFF. This chain uses TRBV19 with TRBJ2-2; maybe TRBD2 (6 bases). In germline, CDR1 is LNHDA, CDR2 SQIVND (reference sequence). V lost 5 bases and J lost 3, with 13 bases in between. The CDR3 covers 15 residues.

This rearrangement joins TRBV6-5 to TRBJ2-7; D gene unclear. The CDR3 sequence is 17 residues long. Germline V CDR1 and CDR2: MNHEY, SVGAGI. V gave up 4 bases and J gave up 3 bases, with 22 bases separating them. CDR3 sequence: CASSLVFSWNSDYEQYF. The CDR3 DNA reads as TGTGCCAGCAGTTTAGTTTTTAGCTGGAATTCCGACTACGAGCAGTACTTC.

At least ten counts were recorded for this clonotype. The genes are TRBV7-8 and TRBJ2-1; perhaps TRBD2 as D (5 bases). The CDR3 consists of 13 residues. Trimming shortened V by 4 bases and J by 9 bases, and 13 bases separated the two germline ends. Germline CDR1 SGHVS, CDR2 FQNEAQ. This chain's CDR3 is CASSSEEYGEQFF. The CDR3 DNA reads TGTGCCAGCAGCTCGGAGGAGTACGGTGAGCAGTTCTTC.

This clonotype came up many times. The chain links TRBV5-1 to TRBJ1-3; no clear D gene. The V gene's germline CDR1 is SGHRS and CDR2 YFSETQ. V lost 1 base, J lost 1 base, and 6 bases lay in between. The CDR3 consists of 14 residues. The CDR3 DNA reads as TGCGCCAGCAGCTTGTCCCTATCTGGAAACACCATATATTTT. It encodes CASSLSLSGNTIYF.

This clonotype was recorded many times. This chain uses TRBV5-1 with TRBJ2-5; no reliable D call. Germline V lookup: CDR1 SGHRS, CDR2 YFSETQ. The CDR3 spans 16 residues. Trimming stripped 0 bases from V and 1 base from J, with 13 bases between. The CDR3 here is CASSLGVHTSQETQYF. Here the CDR3 DNA reads TGCGCCAGCAGCTTGGGAGTACATACAAGCCAAGAGACCCAGTACTTC.